The clone carrying this T cell receptor beta chain showed up many times. Its antigen remains unidentified. The source of the sample is a study of CD8 T cells in ankylosing spondylitis. Regarding the study as a whole: Certain motif variants had earlier been reported in reactive arthritis synovial fluid and blood. Blood from ankylosing spondylitis patients appeared to carry a characteristic eight-variant TCR beta motif. The authors reported significant enrichment of disease-linked clones in matched ankylosing spondylitis synovial fluid.

Germline CDR1 is MDHEN and CDR2 is SYDVKM. The CDR3 covers 17 residues. V was pared by 5 bases and J by 10 bases, with 22 bases of the junction left unmatched. With molecular barcodes, quantitative 5'-RACE was used to make the TCR beta libraries. MiXCR was run by TCRdb on the 5' RACE reads, yielding one entry per CDR3 protein. In the table there are roughly 490,000 distinct CDR3 sequences, about 5% of which are singletons. V usage is TRBV28 and J usage is TRBJ1-1, with 7 bases identical to TRBD1. Sequencing input: blood, either unsorted or a sorted T cell fraction (not recorded which). This clonotype was sampled from a male donor with ankylosing spondylitis. CDR3 sequence (DNA): TGTGCCAGCAGTCCAACGACAGGGAGGGTCCTATCGAATGGAGCTTTCTTT. Amino acid sequence: CASSPTTGRVLSNGAFF. The complete variable domain, with remaining parts taken from reference TRBV28 and TRBJ1-1, reads DVKVTQSSRYLVKRTGEKVFLECVQDMDHENMFWYRQDPGLGLRLIYFSYDVKMKEKGDIPEGYSVSREKKERFSLILESASTNQTSMYLCASSPTTGRVLSNGAFFGQGTRLTVV.